The 10 T cell receptor beta chains below all came from one sample that was sequenced in a study of regulatory T cells in long-lasting Graves disease. The sample's time point: persistent/refractory GD, antithyroid drugs over 5 years with positive TRAb. The TCR library used RNA extracted from PBMCs. Arm-PCR with iRepertoire HTBI primers amplified the CDR3 regions for these TCR beta libraries. TCRdb re-called the multiplex PCR reads through MiXCR, storing one row per CDR3 protein. The profile shows 650,000 to 700,000 distinct CDR3 sequences, around 30% of them singletons. The source material was peripheral blood mononuclear cells (PBMCs), sampled when the disease was refractory, from a patient treated with antithyroid drugs. Receptors were obtained from a female donor with Graves disease.

This chain uses TRBV2 with TRBJ1-1; 10 nucleotides match TRBD1. The length of the CDR3 is 16 residues. Germline CDR1 SNHLY, CDR2 FYNNEI. The trim removed 11 bases at V and 1 base at J, leaving 13 bases unmatched. CDR3 in DNA: TGTGCCGGCCGCAAGACAGGGGGCAAGGGGAACACTGAAGCTTTCTTT. Amino acids: CAGRKTGGKGNTEAFF.

This clonotype was counted between two and nine times. Here the CDR3 omits its conserved ending phenylalanine or tryptophan, so a read error is the likely source. This rearrangement joins TRBV6-1 to TRBJ1-3, with D uncertain. The V end lost 6 bases, the J end lost 0 bases, and 18 bases lay between the germline ends. The CDR3 loop spans 17 amino acids. Germline CDR1 and CDR2: MNHNS and SASEGT. This CDR3 reads CASSPRPGPSSGNTIYS. The CDR3 DNA follows: TGTGCCAGCAGCCCCCGCCCGGGCCCTAGCTCTGGAAACACCATATATTCT.

This rearrangement joins TRBV12-3 or TRBV12-4 to TRBJ1-1, with 7 bases lining up with TRBD1. Germline trimming cut 5 bases from V and 4 bases from J; bases unmatched to any gene: 10. This CDR3 spans 15 amino acids. CDR3 bases: TGTGCCAGCAGTCCCCAGGGACAGTCTACCACTGAAGCTTTCTTT. Translation: CASSPQGQSTTEAFF.

This clonotype was detected a few times. The chain joins TRBV28 to TRBJ1-1; D is possibly TRBD1 (5 bases). CDR1 and CDR2 from the germline V gene are MDHEN and SYDVKM. V was clipped by 2 bases and J by 4 bases, with 11 bases between them. This CDR3 region has 14 residues. CDR3 region: CASSLGGFGTEAFF. CDR3 nucleotides: TGTGCCAGCAGTTTAGGGGGTTTCGGCACTGAAGCTTTCTTT.

This clonotype was seen many times. The chain couples TRBV2 to TRBJ2-5; D not certain. Trimming took off 3 bases at V and 4 bases at J, with 6 bases between the two ends. The CDR3 contains 12 residues. Germline assignment: CDR1 SNHLY and CDR2 FYNNEI. The CDR3 spells CASSEVRETQYF. The CDR3 nucleotides read TGTGCCAGCAGTGAGGTTCGAGAGACCCAGTACTTC.

This clonotype has ten or more counts. The gene calls are TRBV11-2 and TRBJ1-5; D is possibly TRBD1 (5 bases). V gave up 2 bases and J gave up 5 bases, with 10 bases separating them. The V gene's germline CDR1 is SGHAT and CDR2 FQNNGV. The CDR3 loop spans 14 amino acids. The CDR3 sequence: CASSLSRADQPQHF. The CDR3 DNA follows: TGTGCCAGCAGCTTATCCAGGGCCGATCAGCCCCAGCATTTT.

This clonotype was observed at least ten times. The chain links TRBV12-3 or TRBV12-4 to TRBJ2-7, with 7 positions matching TRBD2. The ends lost 6 bases at V and 0 bases at J; junction bases unmatched: 2. The CDR3 spans 13 residues. The CDR3 sequence is CASSRDYSYEQYF. DNA of the CDR3: TGTGCCAGCAGCCGGGACTACTCCTACGAGCAGTACTTC.

The rearrangement uses TRBV12-5 and TRBJ2-7, with D possibly matching TRBD2 (7 bases). Looked up from germline, CDR1 is LGHNT and CDR2 is FRNRAP. Trimming left V 6 bases short and J 4 bases short, with 19 bases between. The CDR3 length is 15 residues. Here the CDR3 reads CASGLGGLASYEQYF. The DNA of the CDR3 is TGTGCTAGTGGCCTGGGGGGGCTAGCTTCATACGAGCAGTACTTC.

This clonotype appeared many times. CDR3 bases: TGCAGTGCTAGAACGACAGGTAACACTGAAGCTTTCTTT. Translated: CSARTTGNTEAFF. The V gene is TRBV20-1, the J gene TRBJ1-1, with D possibly being TRBD1 (6 bases). The CDR3 has 13 amino acids. CDR1 and CDR2 (germline): DFQATT, SNEGSKA (reference sequence). Trimming stripped 2 bases from V and 2 bases from J, with 9 bases between.

The chain combines TRBV6-1 with TRBJ1-1; D remains ambiguous. The CDR3 extends over 15 amino acids. Trimming removed 4 bases at V and 0 bases at J, with 12 bases between. CDR1 and CDR2 from the germline V gene are MNHNS and SASEGT. CDR3 region: CASSGTTFMNTEAFF. The CDR3 nucleotides read TGTGCCAGCAGTGGAACTACTTTCATGAACACTGAAGCTTTCTTT.